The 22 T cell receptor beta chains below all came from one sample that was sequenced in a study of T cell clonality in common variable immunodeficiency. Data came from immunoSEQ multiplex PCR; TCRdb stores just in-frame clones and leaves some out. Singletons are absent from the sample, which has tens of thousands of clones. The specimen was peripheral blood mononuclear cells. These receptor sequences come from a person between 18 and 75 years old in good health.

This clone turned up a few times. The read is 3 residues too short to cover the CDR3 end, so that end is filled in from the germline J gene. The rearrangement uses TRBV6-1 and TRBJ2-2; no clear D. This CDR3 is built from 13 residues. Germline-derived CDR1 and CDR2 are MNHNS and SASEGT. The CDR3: CASSEAGLEKLFF. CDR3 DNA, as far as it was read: TGTGCCAGCAGTGAAGCAGGGCTGGAAAAG.

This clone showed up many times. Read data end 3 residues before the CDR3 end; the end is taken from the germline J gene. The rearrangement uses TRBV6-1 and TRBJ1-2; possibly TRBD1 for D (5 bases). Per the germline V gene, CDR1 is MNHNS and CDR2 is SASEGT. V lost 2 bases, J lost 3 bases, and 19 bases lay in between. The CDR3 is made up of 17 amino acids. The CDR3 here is CASSESGAGQSHYGYTF. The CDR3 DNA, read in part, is TGTGCCAGCAGTGAAAGTGGGGCAGGGCAATCCCACTATGGC.

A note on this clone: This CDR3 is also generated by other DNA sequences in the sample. This CDR3 is CSARRQRGSSYNEQFF. The sequenced CDR3 bases are TGCAGTGCTAGGCGACAGCGGGGGAGCTCCTACAATGAG. The chain combines TRBV20-1 with TRBJ2-1; 8 bases match TRBD2. The CDR3 end is not reached by the read, which stops 3 residues before it; the germline J gene fills it in. CDR3 length equals 16 residues. V lost 3 bases, J lost 0 bases, and 7 bases stayed unmatched. Germline CDR1 and CDR2: DFQATT and SNEGSKA (reference sequence).

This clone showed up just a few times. The CDR3 here is CASSLVGQGDYGYTF. CDR3 DNA (partial): TGTGCCAGCAGCTTAGTTGGACAGGGGGACTATGGC. The chain uses TRBV11-1 and TRBJ1-2; 10 positions agree with TRBD1. The read falls 3 residues short of the CDR3 end, and the missing part is taken from the germline J gene. Germline assignment: CDR1 SGHAT and CDR2 FQDESV (reference sequence). V was clipped by 1 base and J by 3 bases; unmatched bases: 2. This CDR3 has 15 amino acids.

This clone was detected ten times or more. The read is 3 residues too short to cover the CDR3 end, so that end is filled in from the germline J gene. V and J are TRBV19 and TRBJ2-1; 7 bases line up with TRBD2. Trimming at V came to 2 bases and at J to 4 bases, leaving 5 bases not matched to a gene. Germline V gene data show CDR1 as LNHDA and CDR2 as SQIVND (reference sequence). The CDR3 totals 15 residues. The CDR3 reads CASSIRGEGYNEQFF. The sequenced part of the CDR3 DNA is TGTGCCAGTAGTATACGCGGGGAGGGATACAATGAG.

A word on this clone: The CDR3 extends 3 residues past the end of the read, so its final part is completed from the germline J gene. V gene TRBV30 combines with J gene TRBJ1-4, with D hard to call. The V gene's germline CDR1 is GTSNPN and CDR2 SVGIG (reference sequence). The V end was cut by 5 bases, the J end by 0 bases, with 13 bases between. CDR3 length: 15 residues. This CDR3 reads CAWADVGSTNEKLFF. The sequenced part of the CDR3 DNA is TGTGCCTGGGCCGACGTCGGGTCAACTAATGAAAAA. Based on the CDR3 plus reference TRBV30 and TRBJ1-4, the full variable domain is SQTIHQWPATLVQPVGSPLSLECTVEGTSNPNLYWYRQAAGRGLQLLFYSVGIGQISSEVPQNLSASRPQDRQFILSSKKLLLSDSGFYLCAWADVGSTNEKLFFGSGTQLSVL.

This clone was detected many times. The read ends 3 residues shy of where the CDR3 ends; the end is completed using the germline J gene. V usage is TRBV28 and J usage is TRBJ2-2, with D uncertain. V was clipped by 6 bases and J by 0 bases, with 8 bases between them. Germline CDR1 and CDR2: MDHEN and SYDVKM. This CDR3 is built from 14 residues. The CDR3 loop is CASSRLANTGELFF. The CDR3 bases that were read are TGTGCCAGCAGCCGTCTAGCGAACACCGGGGAG.

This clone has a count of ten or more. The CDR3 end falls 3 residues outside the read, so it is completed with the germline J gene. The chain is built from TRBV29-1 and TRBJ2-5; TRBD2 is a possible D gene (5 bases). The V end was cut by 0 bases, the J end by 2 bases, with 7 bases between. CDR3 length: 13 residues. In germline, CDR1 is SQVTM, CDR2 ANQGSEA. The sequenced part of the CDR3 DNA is TGCAGCGTTGAAGACTGGACTCAAGAGACC. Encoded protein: CSVEDWTQET. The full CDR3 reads CSVEDWTQETQYF.

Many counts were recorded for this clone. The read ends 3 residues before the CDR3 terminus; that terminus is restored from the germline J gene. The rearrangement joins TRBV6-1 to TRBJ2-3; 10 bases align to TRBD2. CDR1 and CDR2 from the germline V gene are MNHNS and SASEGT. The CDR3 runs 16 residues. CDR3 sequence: CASSGQTSGKRETQYF. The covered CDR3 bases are TGTGCCAGCAGTGGCCAAACTAGCGGGAAGAGGGAGACG.

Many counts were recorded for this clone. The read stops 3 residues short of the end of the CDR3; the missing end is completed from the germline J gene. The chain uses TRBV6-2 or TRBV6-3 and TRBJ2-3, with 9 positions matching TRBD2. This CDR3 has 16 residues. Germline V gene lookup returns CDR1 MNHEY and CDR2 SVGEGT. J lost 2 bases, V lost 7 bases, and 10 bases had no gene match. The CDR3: CASNGIAGAPTDTQYF. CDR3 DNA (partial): TGTGCCAGCAATGGAATAGCGGGAGCCCCCACAGATACG.

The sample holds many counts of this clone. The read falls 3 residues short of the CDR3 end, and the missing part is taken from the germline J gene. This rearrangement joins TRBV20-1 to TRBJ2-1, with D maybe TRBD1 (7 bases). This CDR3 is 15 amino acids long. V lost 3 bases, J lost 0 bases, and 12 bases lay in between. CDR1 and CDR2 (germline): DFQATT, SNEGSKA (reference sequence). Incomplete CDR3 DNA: TGCAGTGCTAGTGGCCAGGGGGGCTCCTACAATGAG. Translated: CSASGQGGSYNE. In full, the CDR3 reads CSASGQGGSYNEQFF.

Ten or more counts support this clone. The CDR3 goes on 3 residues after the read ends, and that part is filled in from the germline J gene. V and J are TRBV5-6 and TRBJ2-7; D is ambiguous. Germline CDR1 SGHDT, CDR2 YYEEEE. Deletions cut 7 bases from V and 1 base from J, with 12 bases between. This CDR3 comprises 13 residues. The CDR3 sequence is CASANQVSYEQYF. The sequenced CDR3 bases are TGTGCCAGCGCCAACCAGGTTTCCTACGAG.

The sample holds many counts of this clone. The CDR3 sequence: CSVIRAENEKLFF. The covered CDR3 bases are TGCAGCGTTATAAGGGCAGAGAATGAAAAA. The chain couples TRBV29-1 to TRBJ1-4, with D unclear. Read sequence stops 3 residues before the CDR3 end, and the germline J gene provides the missing end. Germline assignment: CDR1 SQVTM and CDR2 ANQGSEA. The germline V and J ends were trimmed by 5 bases and 5 bases, with 12 bases remaining between them. The CDR3 sequence is 13 residues long.

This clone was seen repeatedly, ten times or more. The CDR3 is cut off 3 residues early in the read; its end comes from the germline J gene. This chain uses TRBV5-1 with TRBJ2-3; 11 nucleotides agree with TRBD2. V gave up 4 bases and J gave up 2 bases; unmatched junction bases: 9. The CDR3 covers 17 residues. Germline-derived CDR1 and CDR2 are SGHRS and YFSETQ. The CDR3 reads CASSQEKLAGATDTQYF. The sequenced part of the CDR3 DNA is TGCGCCAGCAGCCAGGAAAAACTAGCGGGAGCCACAGATACG.

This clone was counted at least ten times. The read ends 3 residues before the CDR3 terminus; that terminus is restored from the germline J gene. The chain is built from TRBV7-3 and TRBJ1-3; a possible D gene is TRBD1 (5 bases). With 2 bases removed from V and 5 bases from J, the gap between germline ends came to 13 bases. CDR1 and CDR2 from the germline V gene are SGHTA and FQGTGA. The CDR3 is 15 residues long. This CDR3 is CASSLEGASRNTIYF. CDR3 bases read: TGTGCCAGCAGCTTAGAAGGGGCGTCTAGAAACACC.

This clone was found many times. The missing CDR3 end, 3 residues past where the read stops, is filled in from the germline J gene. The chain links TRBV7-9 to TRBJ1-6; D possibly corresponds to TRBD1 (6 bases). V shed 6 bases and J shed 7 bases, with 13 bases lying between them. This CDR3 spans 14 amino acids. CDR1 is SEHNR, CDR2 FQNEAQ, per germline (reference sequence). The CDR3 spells CASRETGMNSPLHF. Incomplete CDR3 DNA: TGTGCCAGCAGAGAAACAGGGATGAATTCACCC.

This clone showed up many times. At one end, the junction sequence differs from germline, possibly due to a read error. The chain's CDR3 is CARRKYLRQGISTEAFF. CDR3 bases read: TGTGCCAGGAGGAAATACTTAAGACAGGGGATAAGTACTGAA. This chain connects TRBV30 to TRBJ1-1, with 8 positions matching TRBD1. From the germline J gene comes the end of the CDR3, since the read stops 3 residues before it. This CDR3 spans 17 amino acids. The germline gives CDR1 GTSNPN, CDR2 SVGIG (reference sequence).

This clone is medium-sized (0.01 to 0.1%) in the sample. The CDR3 DNA, read in part, is TGTGCCAGTAGTATAGGACTAGCGGGCACAGATACG. Its protein is CASSIGLAGTDT. The entire CDR3 sequence reads CASSIGLAGTDTQYF. V usage is TRBV19 and J usage is TRBJ2-3, with 9 nucleotides matching TRBD2. The read halts 3 residues ahead of the CDR3 end, with the missing end drawn from the germline J gene. From germline, CDR1 is LNHDA and CDR2 SQIVND (reference sequence). The length of the CDR3 is 15 residues. The V segment lost 1 base and the J segment 1 base; nucleotides outside the gene matches: 0.

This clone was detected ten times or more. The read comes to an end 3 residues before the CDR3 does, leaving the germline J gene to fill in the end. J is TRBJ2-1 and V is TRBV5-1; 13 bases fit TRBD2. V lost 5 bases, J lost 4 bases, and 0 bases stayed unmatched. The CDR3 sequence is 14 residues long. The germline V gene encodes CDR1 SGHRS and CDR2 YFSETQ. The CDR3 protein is CASRGLAGYNEQFF. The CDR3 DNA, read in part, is TGCGCCAGCAGGGGACTAGCGGGGTACAATGAG.

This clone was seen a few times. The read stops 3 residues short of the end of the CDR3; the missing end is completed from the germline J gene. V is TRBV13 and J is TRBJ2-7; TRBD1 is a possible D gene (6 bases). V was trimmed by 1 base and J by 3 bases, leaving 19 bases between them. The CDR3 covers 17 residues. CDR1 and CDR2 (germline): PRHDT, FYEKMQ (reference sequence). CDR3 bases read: TGTGCCAGCAGCTTAGTACCCCGGGCACAGGGATGCTACGAG. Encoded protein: CASSLVPRAQGCYE. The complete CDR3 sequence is CASSLVPRAQGCYEQYF.

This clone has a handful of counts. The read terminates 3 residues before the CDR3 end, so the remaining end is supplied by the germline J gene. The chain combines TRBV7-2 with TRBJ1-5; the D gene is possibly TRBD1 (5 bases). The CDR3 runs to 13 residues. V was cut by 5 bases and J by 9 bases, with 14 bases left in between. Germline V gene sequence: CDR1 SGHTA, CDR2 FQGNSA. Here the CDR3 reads CASSRRGGMPQHF. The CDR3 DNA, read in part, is TGTGCCAGCAGCCGACGGGGGGGGATGCCC.

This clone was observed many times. Partial CDR3 DNA: TGTGCCAGCAGCTTGCAATTAACAGGGAGTGGC. Protein product: CASSLQLTGSG. The complete CDR3 protein is CASSLQLTGSGYTF. The chain joins TRBV7-2 to TRBJ1-2, with a tentative D call TRBD1 (6 bases). From the germline J gene comes the end of the CDR3, since the read stops 3 residues before it. Trimming took off 3 bases at V and 7 bases at J, with 15 bases between the two ends. CDR1 and CDR2 (germline): SGHTA, FQGNSA. CDR3 length: 14 residues.